The 14 T cell receptor beta chains presented below share a single source sample, sequenced in a study of early T cells in non-severe SARS-CoV-2 infection. TCRdb reprocessed the 5' RACE reads with MiXCR, giving one entry per CDR3 protein. The repertoire consists of tens of thousands of distinct CDR3 sequences, with roughly 16% occurring once and the leading ten covering roughly 4.3%. The material sequenced was whole blood, taken at baseline. The receptor set was obtained from an adult who was a healthcare worker with PCR-confirmed SARS-CoV-2 infection or an uninfected control (not recorded which).

There are a few counts of this clonotype. The gene calls are TRBV11-2 and TRBJ2-5; D possibly corresponds to TRBD2 (6 bases). CDR1 SGHAT and CDR2 FQNNGV come from the germline V gene. V lost 1 base and J 3 bases, leaving 9 bases between the germline ends. The CDR3 spans 14 residues. The chain's CDR3 is CASSLVAAKETQYF. The DNA of the CDR3 is TGTGCCAGCAGCTTAGTAGCGGCGAAAGAGACCCAGTACTTC.

This clonotype has only a few counts. This chain connects TRBV10-3 to TRBJ2-2; possibly TRBD1 or TRBD2 for D (5 bases each). Germline V lookup: CDR1 ENHRY, CDR2 SYGVKD. Deletions cut 11 bases from V and 2 bases from J, with 15 bases between. This CDR3 has 14 amino acids. DNA of the CDR3: TGTGCCGTTTTACGGGACGGCAACACCGGGGAGCTGTTTTTT. It codes for CAVLRDGNTGELFF.

V and J are TRBV27 and TRBJ1-6, with D unclear. Trimming left V 4 bases short and J 12 bases short, with 10 bases between. Germline V CDR1 and CDR2: MNHEY, SMNVEV (reference sequence). The CDR3 runs to 12 residues. The CDR3 protein is CASSSSGLPLHF. The CDR3 nucleotides are TGTGCCAGCAGTTCGTCCGGTTTACCCCTCCACTTT.

This chain links TRBV5-1 with TRBJ2-3; 7 bases match TRBD1. The CDR3 spans 15 residues. J lost 1 base, V lost 4 bases, and 6 bases had no gene match. The germline CDR1 and CDR2 sequences are SGHRS and YFSETQ. DNA for the CDR3: TGCGCCAGCAGCCACGGGACAGCCGGCACAGATACGCAGTATTTT. Translated, it gives CASSHGTAGTDTQYF.

CDR3 sequence reads: CASSQVTGELFF. CDR3 nucleotide sequence: TGCGCCAGCAGCCAAGTAACCGGGGAGCTGTTTTTT. The V and J genes are TRBV4-1 and TRBJ2-2; D is uncertain. This CDR3 contains 12 residues. CDR1 MGHRA and CDR2 YSYEKL come from the germline V gene. V gave up 1 base and J gave up 5 bases, with 2 bases separating them.

This rearrangement joins TRBV24-1 to TRBJ2-1; no definite D call. The V end was cut by 2 bases, the J end by 9 bases, with 7 bases between. CDR3 length: 12 residues. The germline gives CDR1 KGHDR, CDR2 SFDVKD. CDR3 in amino acids: CATSDSSREQFF. DNA of the CDR3: TGTGCCACCAGTGATTCCAGTCGTGAGCAGTTCTTC.

CDR3 residues: CASSDGRLDTGELFF. CDR3 in DNA: TGCGCCAGCAGTGACGGGAGGCTGGACACCGGGGAGCTGTTTTTT. J is TRBJ2-2 and V is TRBV10-2; the match to TRBD2 covers 7 bases. After removal of 3 bases from V and 3 bases from J, the junction contained 4 bases not matched to a gene. The CDR3 runs to 15 residues. The germline CDR1 and CDR2 sequences are WSHSY and SAAADI.

This chain uses TRBV29-1 with TRBJ1-2, with TRBD1 matching 7 bases. In germline, CDR1 is SQVTM, CDR2 ANQGSEA. Trimming cost V 5 bases and J 4 bases; bases outside gene matches: 7. The CDR3 has 13 amino acids. CDR3 protein: CSVNRGSVYGYTF. The CDR3 bases are TGCAGCGTTAACAGGGGCAGTGTCTATGGCTACACCTTC. The full variable domain, with the rest looked up from reference TRBV29-1 and TRBJ1-2, is SAVISQKPSRDICQRGTSLTIQCQVDSQVTMMFWYRQQPGQSLTLIATANQGSEATYESGFVIDKFPISRPNLTFSTLTVSNMSPEDSSIYLCSVNRGSVYGYTFGSGTRLTVV.

The chain couples TRBV6-5 to TRBJ2-5; 9 bases match TRBD2. This CDR3 is 15 amino acids long. J lost 3 bases, V lost 2 bases, and 4 bases had no gene match. The germline CDR1 and CDR2 sequences are MNHEY and SVGAGI. CDR3 coding DNA: TGTGCCAGCAGTTACGGGGCGGGAGGGAAAGAGACCCAGTACTTC. Protein: CASSYGAGGKETQYF.

In this sample, this clonotype turned up many times. The chain has TRBV7-9 and TRBJ2-7; 8 bases are shared with TRBD2. The junction had 5 bases not matched to a gene; V was cut back by 1 base and J by 3 bases. Per the germline V gene, CDR1 is SEHNR and CDR2 is FQNEAQ (reference sequence). The CDR3 length is 15 residues. The CDR3 loop is CASSLVASGYYEQYF. CDR3 sequence (DNA): TGTGCCAGCAGCTTAGTTGCTAGCGGGTACTACGAGCAGTACTTC.

This clonotype occurred a few times. The rearrangement joins TRBV2 to TRBJ2-1; TRBD2 matches at 9 bases. The CDR3 extends over 15 amino acids. CDR1 is SNHLY and CDR2 is FYNNEI in the germline V gene. Losses at the gene ends were 4 bases for V and 5 bases for J; bases not matched to a gene: 6. CDR3 nucleotides: TGTGCCAGCAGTGCGGAGACTAGCGGAGACAATGAGCAGTTCTTC. Translation: CASSAETSGDNEQFF.

The chain employs TRBV20-1 and TRBJ2-1, with 13 positions matching TRBD2. Germline V CDR1 and CDR2: DFQATT, SNEGSKA (reference sequence). The CDR3 consists of 16 residues. V gave up 5 bases and J gave up 4 bases; unmatched junction bases: 8. This CDR3 reads CSAQTSGGAAYNEQFF. CDR3 nucleotide sequence: TGCAGTGCTCAAACTAGCGGGGGGGCCGCGTACAATGAGCAGTTCTTC.

This clonotype was detected a few times. The chain is built from TRBV20-1 and TRBJ1-5, with a possible D match to TRBD1 (6 bases). CDR1 and CDR2 from the germline V gene are DFQATT and SNEGSKA (reference sequence). Deletions cut 6 bases from V and 5 bases from J, with 17 bases between. The CDR3 extends over 14 amino acids. The CDR3 DNA reads TGCAGTGCCCCAGGGGTGGGGGCGCATCAGCCCCAGCATTTT. Residues: CSAPGVGAHQPQHF.

This clonotype was counted many times. A read error may account for a junction end that differs from germline. V usage is TRBV4-1 and J usage is TRBJ2-3; perhaps D is TRBD1 or TRBD2 (5 bases each). The germline V gene has CDR1 MGHRA and CDR2 YSYEKL. There are 16 residues in the CDR3. The CDR3 sequence: CASSEEGNSLADTQYF. In nucleotides, the CDR3 is TGCGCCAGCAGCGAAGAGGGGAATAGCCTTGCAGATACGCAGTATTTT.